This T cell receptor beta chain derives from a study of blood T cell repertoires in COVID-19. TCRdb's copy holds only in-frame clones and misses some; the assay was immunoSEQ multiplex PCR. This table holds fewer than 300,000 clones, 82% found once. Germline V gene sequence: CDR1 LNHDA, CDR2 SQIVND (reference sequence). The junction had 2 bases not matched to a gene; V was cut back by 5 bases and J by 2 bases. The CDR3 contains 14 residues. The rearrangement joins TRBV19 to TRBJ1-2; 10 bases agree with TRBD1. The specimen sequenced was PBMCs or T cells enriched from blood (not recorded which). The receptor comes from a man between 40 and 49 years old who had been exposed to COVID-19. CDR3 nucleotides: TGTGCCAGTAGTTTGACAGGGGGCAACTATGGCTACACCTTC. Translation gives CASSLTGGNYGYTF.